A single T cell receptor gamma chain is shown here with its context. In its sample, this clone comes out as large (0.1 to 1%). The target of this receptor is not known. The input lacks base qualities; no much larger clone sits a single base away. TCR sequencing was performed on genomic DNA from peripheral blood mononuclear cells isolated from patients and controls. The control group, matched to the patients for age and sex, consisted of approximately 23 healthy adult blood donors (around 12 males and approximately 11 females) with a median age of about 66 years. The data were taken from a study of gamma delta lymphoproliferative disorders and STAT genes (dated by TCRdb to between 2017 and 2018). Regarding the research as a whole: The LymphoTrack Dx TCRG Assay was used to build gamma-chain libraries from a minimum of 50 ng of genomic DNA. Delta-chain libraries followed the EuroClonality-NGS working group standard operating procedure, because no corresponding Invivoscribe delta assay was available. Within a larger immunophenotypic and STAT-mutation study, TCR gamma and delta CDR3 repertoires were profiled by deep sequencing in Tgammadelta lymphoproliferative disease patients and healthy controls. To confirm results, a couple of gamma-chain samples and all delta-chain samples were sequenced twice. Points the paper makes about the study in general: In whole-repertoire clustering, patient gamma repertoires grouped separately from healthy controls, whereas delta repertoires showed no separation between groups. Almost every major gamma and delta clonotype found in patients was public, meaning shared with at least one healthy donor, with just a couple of gamma clonotypes being private to disease. Control T cells likely spanned varied maturation stages, while leukemic cells were skewed toward terminal effectors, potentially limiting patient-control comparisons. According to the authors, NGS specificity may be reduced at low frequencies, so whether leukemic clones are public or private needs confirmation.

CDR1 EGSNGY and CDR2 YDSYNSKV are derived from the germline V gene. Taken from cysteine to phenylalanine, the CDR3 has 16 residues. CDR3 DNA only is kept here, 48 bases in frame from base 1. V and J are trimmed by 0 bases and 2 bases, and the gene matches miss 6 bases of the junction. In both library preparation methods, multiplex PCR was run with primers aimed at the conserved V and J regions of the TCR genes. The amplicons were purified, pooled and then sequenced on an Illumina MiSeq platform. The original pipeline was this. MiXCR performed V(D)J alignment, clonotype assembly and translation, and VDJtools was used for functionality assessment and CDR3 repertoire analyses. CDR3 was defined according to IMGT, and analyses were limited to productive sequences using functional genes, with ORF genes and pseudogenes excluded. Identical amino acid CDR3s of major clonotypes (frequency >=5%) were searched for across all patients and controls using a custom Python script. To compare clonotype frequencies between patients and controls, a one-sided non-parametric Wilcoxon test was applied. Clone calls in TCRdb were regenerated from the public reads with CATT, after which identical DNA sequences shared one row. TCRdb, not the authors, supplied the V and J calls. The sample has about 1,200 gamma-chain clones on record, under 15% of them singletons. About 16% of the sample belongs to the ten largest clones.

The rearranged chain carries TRGV2 and TRGJP2. The J gene is absent in TCRdb and was assigned here via DNA matching to germline. The sequence derives from a human donor in good health. The sequenced sample consisted of blood. CDR3 protein: CATWDGPWSSDWIKTF. The DNA sequence is TGTGCCACCTGGGACGGGCCCTGGAGTAGTGATTGGATCAAGACGTTT.